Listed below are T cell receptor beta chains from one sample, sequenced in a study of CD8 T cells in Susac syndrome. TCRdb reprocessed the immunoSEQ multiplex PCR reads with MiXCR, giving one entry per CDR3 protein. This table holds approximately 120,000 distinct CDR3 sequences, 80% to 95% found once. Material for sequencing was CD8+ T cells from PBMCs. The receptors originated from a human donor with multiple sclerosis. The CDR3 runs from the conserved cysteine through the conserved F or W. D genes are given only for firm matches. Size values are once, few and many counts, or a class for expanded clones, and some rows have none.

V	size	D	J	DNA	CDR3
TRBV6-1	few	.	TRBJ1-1	TGTGCCAGCCTTGGGGGTCCTGAAGCTTTCTTT	CASLGGPEAFF
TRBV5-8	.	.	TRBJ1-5	TGTGCCAGCCGGGTTGATCAGCCCCAGCATTTT	CASRVDQPQHF
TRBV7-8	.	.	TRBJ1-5	TGTGCCAGCAGCTTATCTTCTGTTCAGCCCCAGCATTTT	CASSLSSVQPQHF
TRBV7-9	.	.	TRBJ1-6	TGTGCCAGCAGTACAGTCGGGGAATCCAATTCACCCCTCCACTTT	CASSTVGESNSPLHF
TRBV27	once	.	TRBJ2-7	TGTGCCAGCAGTTTTAACGACGGATACGAGCAGTACTTC	CASSFNDGYEQYF
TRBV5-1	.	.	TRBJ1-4	TGCGCCAGCAGCTATACAACTAATGAAAAACTGTTTTTT	CASSYTTNEKLFF
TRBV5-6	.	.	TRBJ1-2	TGTGCCAGCAGCTTCACCGGGGGGGACTATGGCTACACCTTC	CASSFTGGDYGYTF
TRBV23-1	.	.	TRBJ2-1	TGCGCCAGCAGTCAATCGGAGGGAAACAGGGAGGAAAAAATCTACAATGAGCAGTTCTTC	CASSQSEGNREEKIYNEQFF
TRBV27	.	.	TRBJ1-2	TGTGCCAGCAGTTCCGGGGCGGACTCTAACTATGGCTACACCTTC	CASSSGADSNYGYTF
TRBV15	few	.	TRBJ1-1	TGTGCCACCAGCAGAGATCCGGGGGCGGCGGAAGCTTTTTTT	CATSRDPGAAEAFF
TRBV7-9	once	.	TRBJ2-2	TGTGCCAGCAGCTCCCGAGGGGACACCGGGGAGCTGTTTTTT	CASSSRGDTGELFF
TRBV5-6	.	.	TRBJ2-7	TGTGCCAGCAGCTTTACGACATTCTACGAGCAGTACTTC	CASSFTTFYEQYF
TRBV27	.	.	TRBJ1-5	TGTGCCAGCAGTTTTTTTAAAGATCCCAATCAGCCCCAGCATTTT	CASSFFKDPNQPQHF
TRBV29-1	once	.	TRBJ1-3	TGCAGCGTGACAGCCGGAAACACCATATATTTT	CSVTAGNTIYF
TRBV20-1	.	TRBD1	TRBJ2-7	TGCAGTGCTAGAGCCCAGACAGGGAGCGGAGAGCAGTACTTC	CSARAQTGSGEQYF
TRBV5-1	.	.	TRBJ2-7	TGCGCCAGCAGCTTGGGTCAGCCGAGCTCCTACGAGCAGTACTTC	CASSLGQPSSYEQYF
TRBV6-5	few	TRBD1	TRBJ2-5	TGTGCCAGCAGCTCGGGACAGGGGGATACCCAGTACTTC	CASSSGQGDTQYF
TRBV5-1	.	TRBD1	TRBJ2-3	TGCGCCAGCAGCTTCCGACAGGGCGCAGATACGCAGTATTTT	CASSFRQGADTQYF
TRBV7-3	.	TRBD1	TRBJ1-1	TGTGCCAGCAGCTTAACAGGACAGGGGAACACTGAAGCTTTCTTT	CASSLTGQGNTEAFF
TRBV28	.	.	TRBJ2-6	TGTGCCAGCAGTTGGGCTGGGGCCAACGTCCTGACTTTC	CASSWAGANVLTF
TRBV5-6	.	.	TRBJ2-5	TGTGCCAGCAGCTTGCCCATTGACGCGCGGTCCCAAGAGACCCAGTACTTC	CASSLPIDARSQETQYF
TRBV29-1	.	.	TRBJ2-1	TGCAGCGTGAGGCCTCCCGGGCCCAACTCCTACAATGAGCAGTTCTTC	CSVRPPGPNSYNEQFF
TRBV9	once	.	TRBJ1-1	TGTGCCAGCGCGGGGGCTATACAGGGCACTGAAGCTTTCTTT	CASAGAIQGTEAFF
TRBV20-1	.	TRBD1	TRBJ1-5	TGCAGTGCTAGTCTCAGGGGGAATCAGCCCCAGCATTTT	CSASLRGNQPQHF
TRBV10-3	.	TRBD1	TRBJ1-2	TGTGCCATCAGTGAGAGGGGCGGACAGGGGGCTGATGGCTACACCTTC	CAISERGGQGADGYTF
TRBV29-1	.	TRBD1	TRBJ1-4	TGCAGCGTTGAAGTTGGGACAGGGGGTCTTGCTAATGAAAAACTGTTTTTT	CSVEVGTGGLANEKLFF